The next 32 T cell receptor beta chains were all read from a single sample in a study of T cells in Graves' hyperthyroidism and ophthalmopathy. Using RNA transcripts as the source, TCR beta CDR3 regions were amplified. TCR CDR3 underwent first-round RT-PCR with the HTBI primer set. TCRdb re-analysed the multiplex PCR reads in MiXCR, keeping a single row per CDR3 protein. The table records about 250,000 distinct CDR3 sequences, more than 20% of them present only once. The sample consisted of blood. These receptors originate from a woman in her thirties or forties with Graves' ophthalmopathy.

This clonotype was counted between two and nine times. Given a much more abundant clone one base away, this may be a read error. Because it lacks the conserved phenylalanine or tryptophan at the end, this CDR3 is likely a read error. This chain connects TRBV6-1 to TRBJ2-6; tentatively, D is TRBD2 (6 bases). Germline CDR1 MNHNS, CDR2 SASEGT. The CDR3 loop spans 17 amino acids. Trimming took 6 bases from V and 4 from J, leaving 19 bases between them. In DNA, the CDR3 is TGTGCCAGCAGAACGGGACTCCGGCCCTCGGGGGCCAACGTCCTGACTCTC. Its translation: CASRTGLRPSGANVLTL.

CDR3 bases: TGTGCCAGCAGTGAACTGGGAAATCATGGCTACACCTTC. It translates to CASSELGNHGYTF. The genes are TRBV6-1 and TRBJ1-2; D is unresolved. Germline V lookup: CDR1 MNHNS, CDR2 SASEGT. The V end was cut by 2 bases, the J end by 6 bases, with 10 bases between. The CDR3 covers 13 residues.

This clonotype has at least ten counts. The J gene is TRBJ2-4, the V gene TRBV12-3 or TRBV12-4; D gene ambiguous. Deletions cut 6 bases from V and 4 bases from J, with 10 bases between. This CDR3 region has 13 residues. This chain's CDR3 is CASSSPRKNIQYF. CDR3 nucleotide sequence: TGTGCCAGCAGCTCCCCTAGGAAAAACATTCAGTACTTC.

The table lists this clonotype with many counts. V usage is TRBV3-1 and J usage is TRBJ1-1; tentative D call: TRBD1 (5 bases). Per germline, CDR1 LGHDT and CDR2 YNNKEL (reference sequence). The CDR3 totals 13 residues. Trimming took off 2 bases at V and 5 bases at J, with 9 bases between the two ends. CDR3 loop: CASSQQRGTEAFF. CDR3 DNA sequence: TGTGCCAGCAGCCAACAACGGGGGACTGAAGCTTTCTTT. Complete variable domain (other parts from reference TRBV3-1 and TRBJ1-1): DTAVSQTPKYLVTQMGNDKSIKCEQNLGHDTMYWYKQDSKKFLKIMFSYNNKELIINETVPNRFSPKSPDKAHLNLHINSLELGDSAVYFCASSQQRGTEAFFGQGTRLTVV.

Ten or more counts support this clonotype. The chain combines TRBV5-1 with TRBJ2-7; 9 bases agree with TRBD1. V shed 3 bases, J shed 5 bases, and the junction held 12 bases outside the gene matches. The germline gives CDR1 SGHRS, CDR2 YFSETQ. There are 16 residues in the CDR3. In DNA, the CDR3 is TGCGCCAGCAGCTACGCGGGACAGGGAAGGATGGACGAGCAGTACTTC. It encodes CASSYAGQGRMDEQYF.

This clonotype was found many times. This chain links TRBV29-1 with TRBJ1-2; D remains unclear. V shed 0 bases and J shed 0 bases, with 14 bases lying between them. This CDR3 has 16 residues. Germline V gene sequence: CDR1 SQVTM, CDR2 ANQGSEA. CDR3: CSVEDVKLQTNYGYTF. The CDR3 nucleotides read TGCAGCGTTGAAGATGTAAAGTTACAGACTAACTATGGCTACACCTTC.

The table lists this clonotype with a count of one. The chain couples TRBV7-2 to TRBJ2-7, with 10 bases lining up with TRBD1. The CDR3 is 13 amino acids. Trimming took 8 bases from V and 3 from J; bases not matched to a gene: 4. Germline CDR1 is SGHTA and CDR2 is FQGNSA. The CDR3 DNA sequence: TGTGCCAGCCGCGGGACAGGGGACTACGAGCAGTACTTC. The encoded protein is CASRGTGDYEQYF.

V is TRBV12-3 or TRBV12-4 and J is TRBJ1-3; no firm D call. The CDR3 loop spans 15 amino acids. Trimming shortened V by 6 bases and J by 5 bases, and 17 bases separated the two germline ends. CDR3 coding DNA: TGTGCCAGCAGCAGCTCGACCGTCCCCCGAAACACCATATATTTT. Its translation: CASSSSTVPRNTIYF.

In its sample, this clonotype was seen a few times. The genes are TRBV3-1 and TRBJ1-1; no clear D gene. CDR1 is LGHDT, CDR2 YNNKEL, per germline (reference sequence). V lost 2 bases and J 5 bases, leaving 6 bases between the germline ends. The CDR3 has 12 residues. This chain's CDR3 is CASSQLGTEAFF. As DNA, the CDR3 is TGTGCCAGCAGCCAACTGGGTACTGAAGCTTTCTTT.

This clonotype was counted at least ten times. CDR3 nucleotides: TGTGCCAGCAGTTACGGCGCGGGAGGGGCGGAGACCCAGTACTTC. Translated: CASSYGAGGAETQYF. The chain carries TRBV6-5 and TRBJ2-5; 9 nucleotides agree with TRBD2. Per the germline V gene, CDR1 is MNHEY and CDR2 is SVGAGI. This CDR3 contains 15 residues. V lost 2 bases and J lost 5; bases outside the gene matches: 6.

This clonotype was recorded many times. It may be a read error: a sequence one base away is much more abundant. CDR3 region: CASSLVTSGPSHEQYF. The CDR3 nucleotides are TGTGCCAGCAGCTTAGTAACTAGCGGGCCCTCCCACGAGCAGTACTTC. The V and J genes are TRBV7-2 and TRBJ2-7; TRBD2 matches 9 bases. The CDR3 has 16 residues. From germline, CDR1 is SGHTA and CDR2 FQGNSA.

Ten or more counts support this clonotype. J is TRBJ1-3 and V is TRBV5-1, with D possibly TRBD1 on 5 matching bases. Trimming pared 4 bases from V and 0 bases from J, leaving 14 bases between. This CDR3 region has 16 residues. Germline V lookup: CDR1 SGHRS, CDR2 YFSETQ. This chain's CDR3 is CASSLGTPSSGNTIYF. The CDR3 DNA reads TGCGCCAGCAGCCTTGGGACGCCGAGCTCTGGAAACACCATATATTTT.

The gene calls are TRBV20-1 and TRBJ1-2; tentatively, D is TRBD1 (5 bases). V was shortened by 1 base and J by 7 bases, with 13 bases between the two germline ends. The CDR3 sequence is 13 residues long. Looked up from germline, CDR1 is DFQATT and CDR2 is SNEGSKA (reference sequence). The CDR3: CSARGMAGGGYTF. Here the CDR3 DNA reads TGCAGTGCTAGAGGGATGGCGGGGGGTGGCTACACCTTC.

The chain links TRBV13 to TRBJ1-2, with D hard to call. Germline loops: CDR1 PRHDT, CDR2 FYEKMQ (reference sequence). Between the trimmed V and J ends, which lost 5 bases and 2 bases, there was a span of 12 bases. This CDR3 is built from 14 residues. The chain's CDR3 is CASSRGRENYGYTF. The CDR3 region has the DNA TGTGCCAGCAGCCGAGGGAGGGAAAACTATGGCTACACCTTC.

This clonotype was seen ten or more times. V usage is TRBV7-2 and J usage is TRBJ1-1; D possibly corresponds to TRBD1 (5 bases). This CDR3 spans 14 amino acids. CDR1 is SGHTA, CDR2 FQGNSA, per germline. V lost 5 bases and J 4 bases, leaving 14 bases between the germline ends. The CDR3 loop reads CASSHQGSSTEAFF. DNA for the CDR3: TGTGCCAGCAGCCATCAGGGTTCTTCCACTGAAGCTTTCTTT.

This chain connects TRBV28 to TRBJ2-2; D gene uncertain. Per germline, CDR1 MDHEN and CDR2 SYDVKM. The CDR3 extends over 14 amino acids. With 3 bases removed from V and 6 bases from J, the gap between germline ends came to 11 bases. CDR3 DNA sequence: TGTGCCAGCAGTTTCGACCGCCGGGCCGGGGAGCTGTTTTTT. Translation gives CASSFDRRAGELFF.

This clonotype was seen many times. A read error is likely, as this CDR3 ends without the conserved phenylalanine or tryptophan. The CDR3 region is CAISGTDRAYGYTS. The DNA of the CDR3 is TGTGCCATCAGTGGGACAGATCGCGCCTATGGCTACACCTCC. J is TRBJ1-2 and V is TRBV10-3; TRBD1 might be the D (6 bases). The V and J ends lost 4 bases and 4 bases respectively, with 13 bases between them. This CDR3 has 14 amino acids. Looked up from germline, CDR1 is ENHRY and CDR2 is SYGVKD.

This clonotype was detected only a few times. The CDR3 protein is CASRAYSNQPQHF. The DNA for the CDR3 is TGTGCCAGCAGGGCCTATAGCAATCAGCCCCAGCATTTT. J is TRBJ1-5 and V is TRBV28; D unclear. Germline CDR1 and CDR2: MDHEN and SYDVKM. Trimming took 6 bases from V and 0 from J, leaving 6 bases between them. This CDR3 comprises 13 residues.

In its sample, this clonotype was seen many times. The chain uses TRBV27 and TRBJ1-1; 7 nucleotides agree with TRBD1. The germline CDR1 and CDR2 sequences are MNHEY and SMNVEV (reference sequence). V lost 6 bases to trimming and J lost 1 base; unmatched junction nucleotides: 11. The CDR3 extends over 16 amino acids. The CDR3 loop reads CASRHRTGAGNTEAFF. Here the CDR3 DNA reads TGTGCCAGCAGACACCGAACAGGGGCCGGGAACACTGAAGCTTTCTTT.

This clonotype was seen repeatedly, ten times or more. The V gene is TRBV12-3 or TRBV12-4, the J gene TRBJ2-6; 8 positions agree with TRBD1. This CDR3 has 17 amino acids. The ends lost 3 bases at V and 4 bases at J; junction bases unmatched: 8. The CDR3 region has the DNA TGTGCCAGCAGTTTTGGACAGGGCCGAGGGGGGGCCAACGTCCTGACTTTC. This translates into CASSFGQGRGGANVLTF.

This clonotype has at least ten counts. The chain couples TRBV10-3 to TRBJ1-1, with unresolved D. Trimming shortened V by 11 bases and J by 0 bases, and 22 bases separated the two germline ends. CDR1 is ENHRY, CDR2 SYGVKD, per germline. CDR3 size: 16 residues. CDR3 DNA sequence: TGTGCCCCCATTAAGTACAGACACTCTATGAACACTGAAGCTTTCTTT. This sequence encodes CAPIKYRHSMNTEAFF.

At least ten counts were recorded for this clonotype. The rearrangement links TRBV28 to TRBJ1-5; D unresolved. CDR1 MDHEN and CDR2 SYDVKM come from the germline V gene. V was shortened by 4 bases and J by 0 bases, with 7 bases between the two germline ends. This CDR3 comprises 14 residues. The CDR3 DNA reads TGTGCCAGCAGTTGGGGAAATAGCAATCAGCCCCAGCATTTT. Its translation is CASSWGNSNQPQHF.

CDR3 protein: CSARLGDRGYSPLHF. Written as DNA, the CDR3 is TGCAGTGCTAGACTTGGGGACAGGGGGTATTCACCCCTCCACTTT. The rearrangement uses TRBV20-1 and TRBJ1-6; 11 bases line up with TRBD1. Germline assignment: CDR1 DFQATT and CDR2 SNEGSKA (reference sequence). This CDR3 comprises 15 residues. Trimming removed 2 bases from V and 8 bases from J; junction bases left unmatched: 5.

This clonotype was counted at least ten times. CDR3 loop: CASSLGAPEETQYF. The CDR3 DNA is TGTGCCAGCAGCTTAGGAGCCCCGGAAGAGACCCAGTACTTC. The chain combines TRBV7-9 with TRBJ2-5, with D hard to call. The CDR3 is 14 residues long. The germline CDR1 and CDR2 sequences are SEHNR and FQNEAQ (reference sequence). V was pared by 1 base and J by 3 bases, with 9 bases between.

This clonotype came up many times. V gene TRBV9 combines with J gene TRBJ2-7; D unclear. Trimming shortened V by 1 base and J by 0 bases, and 8 bases separated the two germline ends. Germline CDR1 reads SGDLS; CDR2 reads YYNGEE. The CDR3 spans 14 residues. In nucleotides, the CDR3 is TGTGCCAGCAGCGTATCCGGAATCTCCTACGAGCAGTACTTC. Its protein product is CASSVSGISYEQYF.

This clonotype came up many times. This chain links TRBV28 with TRBJ2-5; TRBD2 matches 8 bases. J lost 3 bases, V lost 5 bases, and 2 bases had no gene match. Germline V gene lookup returns CDR1 MDHEN and CDR2 SYDVKM. The CDR3 is 13 residues long. CDR3 DNA: TGTGCCAGCAGTCAAGCGGGAGAAGAGACCCAGTACTTC. It translates to CASSQAGEETQYF.

This clonotype was counted ten times or more. The chain employs TRBV29-1 and TRBJ2-5, with TRBD2 matching over 9 bases. The CDR3 has 14 residues. V trimming: 8 bases; J trimming: 5 bases; junction bases outside the gene matches: 12. Germline V gene lookup returns CDR1 SQVTM and CDR2 ANQGSEA. CDR3 protein: CSTRGAGGTETQYF. Here the CDR3 DNA reads TGCAGCACCCGTGGGGCGGGGGGGACGGAGACCCAGTACTTC.

This clonotype appeared many times. The chain couples TRBV11-1 to TRBJ2-7; possible D gene TRBD1, 6 bases. The CDR3 extends over 17 amino acids. Germline V gives CDR1 SGHAT, CDR2 FQDESV (reference sequence). Trimming took off 4 bases at V and 7 bases at J, with 26 bases between the two ends. The CDR3 nucleotides read TGTGCCAGCAGCTCCCCGATTGACAGGAACCTTTTCATGGAGCAGTACTTC. It encodes CASSSPIDRNLFMEQYF. The whole variable domain, remainder taken from reference TRBV11-1 and TRBJ2-7, is EAEVAQSPRYKITEKSQAVAFWCDPISGHATLYWYRQILGQGPELLVQFQDESVVDDSQLPKDRFSAERLKGVDSTLKIQPAELGDSAMYLCASSSPIDRNLFMEQYFGPGTRLTVT.

The chain carries TRBV3-1 and TRBJ1-2; no reliable D call. This CDR3 is built from 13 residues. V was trimmed by 4 bases and J by 6 bases, leaving 12 bases between them. Germline assignment: CDR1 LGHDT and CDR2 YNNKEL (reference sequence). Here the CDR3 DNA reads TGTGCCAGCAGCCCCCGCCAGTCTCATGGCTACACCTTC. Its translation is CASSPRQSHGYTF.

This clonotype was seen many times. The chain is built from TRBV7-3 and TRBJ2-6, with 11 bases identical to TRBD1. CDR1 SGHTA and CDR2 FQGTGA come from the germline V gene. V lost 2 bases to trimming and J lost 4 bases; unmatched junction nucleotides: 7. The CDR3 consists of 18 residues. The CDR3 sequence is CASSLRGQGASGANVLTF. CDR3 DNA: TGTGCCAGCAGCTTACGTGGACAGGGGGCGTCAGGGGCCAACGTCCTGACTTTC.

Many counts were recorded for this clonotype. This chain links TRBV3-1 with TRBJ2-5; 8 positions match TRBD1. V was clipped by 4 bases and J by 5 bases; unmatched bases: 6. Looked up from germline, CDR1 is LGHDT and CDR2 is YNNKEL (reference sequence). The CDR3 is 14 residues long. The CDR3 reads CASSRGQVGETQYF. The CDR3 nucleotides are TGTGCCAGCAGCCGGGGACAGGTTGGTGAGACCCAGTACTTC.

This clonotype was recorded many times. V usage is TRBV7-9 and J usage is TRBJ2-7; D is possibly TRBD2 (7 bases). V lost 5 bases and J 3 bases, leaving 14 bases between the germline ends. Germline CDR1 is SEHNR and CDR2 is FQNEAQ (reference sequence). The CDR3 has 14 amino acids. In nucleotides, the CDR3 is TGTGCCAGCAGCGAGGGGGTAGCGGGCTACGAGCAGTACTTC. This codes for CASSEGVAGYEQYF.